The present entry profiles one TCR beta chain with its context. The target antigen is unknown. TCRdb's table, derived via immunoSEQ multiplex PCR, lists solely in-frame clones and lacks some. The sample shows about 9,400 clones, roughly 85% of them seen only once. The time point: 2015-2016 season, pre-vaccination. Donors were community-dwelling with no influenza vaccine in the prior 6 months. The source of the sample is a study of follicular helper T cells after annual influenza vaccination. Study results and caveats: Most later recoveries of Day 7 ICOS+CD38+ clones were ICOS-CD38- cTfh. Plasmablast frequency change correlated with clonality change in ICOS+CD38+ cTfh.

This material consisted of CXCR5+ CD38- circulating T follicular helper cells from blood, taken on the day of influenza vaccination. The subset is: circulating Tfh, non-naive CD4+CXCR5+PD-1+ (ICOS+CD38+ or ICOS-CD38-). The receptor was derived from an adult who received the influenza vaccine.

CDR3 protein: CASSLGARETQYF. The CDR3 region has the DNA TGTGCCAGCAGCTTAGGGGCCCGGGAGACCCAGTACTTC. The chain uses TRBV11-2 and TRBJ2-5; D unresolved. Trimming stripped 1 base from V and 5 bases from J, with 8 bases between. The CDR3 has 13 residues. Germline V gives CDR1 SGHAT, CDR2 FQNNGV.